This T cell receptor (beta chain) stems from a study of CD8+ T cells in alopecia areata. Findings and limits, study-wide: Mice showed TCR sharing more clearly than patients did, possibly owing to HLA.

Following extraction, RNA underwent reverse transcription to cDNA, which served as the sequencing template. Repertoires were generated with immunoSEQ multiplex PCR, while TCRdb's copy carries only in-frame clones and drops some. This sample has some 110,000 clones, with approximately 38% found just once. From PBMCs, CD4+ and CD8+ T cells were sorted. CDR1 GTSNPN and CDR2 SVGIG come from the germline V gene (reference sequence). The CDR3 runs 11 residues. The V gene end was trimmed by 3 bases and the J gene end by 7 bases; junction bases not matched to a gene: 2. This clone was seen only a few times. The antigen is not known. This CDR3 is also generated by other DNA sequences in the sample.

This receptor was identified in a human donor with alopecia areata. The sample consisted of CD4+ T cells sorted from blood. The V and J genes are TRBV30 and TRBJ2-7; 8 bases line up with TRBD2. CDR3 protein: CAWSGGGEQYF. CDR3 nucleotides: TGTGCCTGGAGCGGGGGGGGAGAGCAGTACTTC.